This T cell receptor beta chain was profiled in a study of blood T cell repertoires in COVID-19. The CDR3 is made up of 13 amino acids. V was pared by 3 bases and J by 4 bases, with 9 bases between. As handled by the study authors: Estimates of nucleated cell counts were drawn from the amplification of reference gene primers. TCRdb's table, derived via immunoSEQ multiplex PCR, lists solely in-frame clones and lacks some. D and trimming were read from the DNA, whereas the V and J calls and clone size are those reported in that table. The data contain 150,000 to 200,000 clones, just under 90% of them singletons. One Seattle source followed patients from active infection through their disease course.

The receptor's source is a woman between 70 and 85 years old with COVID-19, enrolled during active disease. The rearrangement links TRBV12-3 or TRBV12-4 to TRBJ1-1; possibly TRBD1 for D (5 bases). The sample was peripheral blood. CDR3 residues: CASSFQGITEAFF. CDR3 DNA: TGTGCCAGCAGTTTTCAGGGTATCACTGAAGCTTTCTTT.